This T cell receptor beta chain derives from a study of Ad26.COV2.S vaccination and SARS-CoV-2 variants. V lost 7 bases to trimming and J lost 4 bases, with 8 bases between them. This CDR3 comprises 11 residues. The germline gives CDR1 SGHDT, CDR2 YYEEEE. Treatment in this sample: around 19 received Ad26.COV2.S at low or high dose, single or two shots; about 5 received placebo; per-sample allocation not given. Specimens were obtained on day 63 following the first vaccine or placebo injection. Aged 18-55 years, donor was enrolled in Boston around 2020. Some clones are missing from TCRdb's copy, which holds only in-frame ones; the method was immunoSEQ multiplex PCR. The table shows hundreds of thousands of clones, with around 86% occurring only once.

J is TRBJ1-2 and V is TRBV5-6; D may be TRBD1 (5 bases). Sequences were derived from peripheral blood, sampled in a trial of Ad26.COV2.S vaccine versus placebo. The TCR was taken from a person between 18 and 60 years old who received the Ad26.COV2.S COVID-19 vaccine or a placebo. This chain's CDR3 is CASGTLYGYTF. The CDR3 coding sequence is TGTGCCAGCGGGACGCTCTATGGCTACACCTTC.